A selection of T cell receptor beta chains follows, all from one sample in a study of CD4 T cells in relation to SARS-CoV-2 and coronaviruses. Produced via immunoSEQ multiplex PCR; TCRdb's table is partial and in-frame only. Among over 20,000 clones listed, about 75% were seen once. The antigens these receptors bind are not known. The sample was CD4+ T cells from PBMCs, cultured in vitro. These receptors were taken from a human donor in good health. Both conserved end residues are part of each CDR3. A D gene is named only where the DNA matches it firmly. Clone size appears in some rows only: once, few, many, or a class for an expanded clone.

V	length	J	size	D	CDR3	DNA
TRBV7-9	15	TRBJ2-7	few	.	CASSLVGLTSYEQYF	TGTGCCAGCAGCTTAGTTGGGCTTACCTCCTACGAGCAGTACTTC
TRBV9	11	TRBJ2-1	.	.	CASSLRQEKFF	TGTGCCAGCAGCTTAAGACAGGAAAAGTTCTTC
TRBV12-3/TRBV12-4	10	TRBJ2-1	.	.	CASSFGEQFF	TGTGCCAGCAGTTTCGGTGAGCAGTTCTTC
TRBV7-2	15	TRBJ2-5	.	TRBD2	CASALTSGGRETQYF	TGTGCCAGCGCCCTGACTAGCGGGGGGCGGGAGACCCAGTACTTC
TRBV7-2	14	TRBJ1-5	.	TRBD1	CASSSGQPQQPQHF	TGTGCCAGCAGCTCGGGACAGCCCCAGCAGCCCCAGCATTTT
TRBV7-2	14	TRBJ2-7	once	TRBD2	CASSLGGGGYEQYF	TGTGCCAGCAGCTTAGGGGGGGGAGGTTACGAGCAGTACTTC
TRBV7-2	16	TRBJ2-5	once	.	CASSLGQATGPETQYF	TGTGCCAGCAGCTTAGGTCAGGCCACCGGGCCAGAGACCCAGTACTTC
TRBV29-1	14	TRBJ2-7	few	.	CSVEGRRARDEQYF	TGCAGCGTTGAAGGGAGGCGAGCCAGGGACGAGCAGTACTTC
TRBV3-1/TRBV3-2	19	TRBJ2-3	.	TRBD2	CASSQSDLYSGPGTDTQYF	TGTGCCAGCAGCCAATCCGATCTATATAGCGGGCCCGGCACAGATACGCAGTATTTT
TRBV2	16	TRBJ1-2	once	.	CASSEANRQAPYGYTF	TGTGCCAGCAGTGAAGCGAACCGACAGGCTCCCTATGGCTACACCTTC
TRBV9	16	TRBJ2-2	.	TRBD1	CASSAGTGGLTGELFF	TGTGCCAGCAGCGCCGGGACAGGGGGCCTCACCGGGGAGCTGTTTTTT
TRBV19	15	TRBJ1-5	.	.	CASTYWPDRNQPQHF	TGTGCCAGTACCTATTGGCCGGACAGAAATCAGCCCCAGCATTTT
TRBV6-1	16	TRBJ2-7	.	.	CASSAKPNSNSYEQYF	TGTGCCAGCAGTGCCAAACCTAACTCGAACTCCTACGAGCAGTACTTC
TRBV12-3/TRBV12-4	12	TRBJ1-2	once	.	CASSLPQGRTSF	TGTGCCAGCAGTTTACCGCAGGGCAGGACCTCCTTC
TRBV5-4	13	TRBJ1-5	.	.	CASSLDLNQPQHF	TGTGCCAGCAGCTTGGATCTCAATCAGCCCCAGCATTTT
TRBV6-5	10	TRBJ2-5	.	.	CASWGETQYF	TGTGCCAGCTGGGGGGAGACCCAGTACTTC
TRBV15	12	TRBJ1-1	.	.	CATSRVGEKAFF	TGTGCCACCAGCAGAGTAGGGGAAAAAGCTTTCTTT
TRBV9	15	TRBJ2-2	.	TRBD2	CASNRGGSWTGELFF	TGTGCCAGCAACAGAGGCGGGAGCTGGACCGGGGAGCTGTTTTTT